The 18 T cell receptor beta chains in this list originate from one sample, sequenced in a study of blood T cell repertoires in COVID-19. Only in-frame clones appear in the TCRdb table, and some are missing; sequencing was by immunoSEQ multiplex PCR. This sample yields 140,000 or so clones, of which approximately 90% are seen a single time; roughly 11% belongs to the top ten. Sequenced input: peripheral blood. These receptors originate from a woman aged 80 or over with acute or convalescent COVID-19.

This clone was counted once. The J gene is TRBJ2-5, the V gene TRBV7-3; weak D call: TRBD2 (7 bases). The V gene's germline CDR1 is SGHTA and CDR2 FQGTGA. The CDR3 consists of 18 residues. V was pared by 5 bases and J by 5 bases, with 27 bases between. This CDR3 reads CASSPRGGALSTEETQYF. In DNA, the CDR3 is TGTGCCAGCAGCCCTCGTGGGGGGGCCCTGAGTACGGAGGAGACCCAGTACTTC.

V and J are TRBV7-9 and TRBJ2-3; 8 bases map to TRBD2. The V gene's germline CDR1 is SEHNR and CDR2 FQNEAQ (reference sequence). This CDR3 contains 15 residues. The V segment lost 5 bases and the J segment 2 bases; nucleotides outside the gene matches: 6. The CDR3 reads CASSAGRGATDTQYF. The CDR3 region has the DNA TGTGCCAGCAGCGCCGGGAGGGGGGCCACAGATACGCAGTATTTT.

The J gene is TRBJ1-6, the V gene TRBV6-5; the D gene is possibly TRBD1 (5 bases). V lost 10 bases, J lost 6 bases, and 16 bases lay in between. Germline loops: CDR1 MNHEY, CDR2 SVGAGI. The CDR3 covers 14 residues. The CDR3 reads CATSQVIGNSPLHF. The DNA for the CDR3 is TGTGCCACCTCACAGGTGATTGGTAATTCACCCCTCCACTTT.

The V call is TRBV7-2, the J call TRBJ2-2; D not resolved. The CDR3 consists of 15 residues. The ends were cut back, 1 base at V and 4 bases at J, with 10 bases in the middle. The germline V gene has CDR1 SGHTA and CDR2 FQGNSA. CDR3 in DNA: TGTGCCAGCAGCTTAGGGTTCAGTTCCACCGGGGAGCTGTTTTTT. Translating it yields CASSLGFSSTGELFF. Full variable domain (outside the CDR3, taken from reference TRBV7-2 and TRBJ2-2): GAGVSQSPSNKVTEKGKDVELRCDPISGHTALYWYRQSLGQGLEFLIYFQGNSAPDKSGLPSDRFSAERTGGSVSTLTIQRTQQEDSAVYLCASSLGFSSTGELFFGEGSRLTVL.

This clone was observed a handful of times. The chain uses TRBV7-2 and TRBJ2-3; tentatively, D is TRBD1 (6 bases). Trimming took off 5 bases at V and 2 bases at J, with 14 bases between the two ends. Germline V gene data show CDR1 as SGHTA and CDR2 as FQGNSA. CDR3 length: 15 residues. The CDR3 here is CASSPSGTPTDTQYF. The CDR3 nucleotides read TGTGCCAGCAGCCCCTCCGGGACACCCACAGATACGCAGTATTTT.

CDR3 amino acids: CASSLGPKGAYEQYF. The CDR3 DNA is TGTGCCAGCAGCTTAGGGCCCAAGGGAGCCTACGAGCAGTACTTC. The rearrangement uses TRBV7-2 and TRBJ2-7, with D perhaps TRBD2 (5 bases). The CDR3 extends over 15 amino acids. CDR1 is SGHTA and CDR2 is FQGNSA in the germline V gene. V was pared by 1 base and J by 2 bases, with 12 bases between.

The chain carries TRBV6-5 and TRBJ1-2; the D is unclear. Germline loops: CDR1 MNHEY, CDR2 SVGAGI. Trimming stripped 6 bases from V and 8 bases from J, with 19 bases between. The CDR3 loop spans 14 amino acids. This CDR3 is CASSPPERGSGYTF. The CDR3 nucleotides read TGTGCCAGCAGCCCCCCCGAGCGGGGAAGCGGCTACACCTTC.

This clone was detected once. The chain links TRBV5-1 to TRBJ1-3, with D unclear. CDR1 is SGHRS and CDR2 is YFSETQ in the germline V gene. The CDR3 is 15 residues long. Between the trimmed V and J ends, which lost 1 base and 1 base, there was a span of 9 bases. As DNA, the CDR3 is TGCGCCAGCAGCTTGTGGGAGGCATCTGGAAACACCATATATTTT. It is translated as CASSLWEASGNTIYF.

The CDR3 sequence is CATSGSGTGDSPLHF. CDR3 DNA sequence: TGTGCCACCAGCGGATCCGGGACAGGGGATTCACCCCTCCACTTT. The V call is TRBV15, the J call TRBJ1-6, with TRBD1 matching 10 bases. V lost 5 bases to trimming and J lost 8 bases; unmatched junction nucleotides: 6. Germline V lookup: CDR1 LNHNV, CDR2 YYDKDF (reference sequence). There are 15 residues in the CDR3. Filled out from reference TRBV15 and TRBJ1-6, the complete variable domain reads DAMVIQNPRYQVTQFGKPVTLSCSQTLNHNVMYWYQQKSSQAPKLLFHYYDKDFNNEADTPDNFQSRRPNTSFCFLDIRSPGLGDTAMYLCATSGSGTGDSPLHFGNGTRLTVT.

This chain links TRBV27 with TRBJ1-1; D gene ambiguous. The germline V gene encodes CDR1 MNHEY and CDR2 SMNVEV (reference sequence). V gave up 6 bases and J gave up 5 bases, with 10 bases separating them. This CDR3 comprises 12 residues. CDR3 DNA sequence: TGTGCCAGCAGCAGAGGTAGGACTGAAGCTTTCTTT. Its protein product is CASSRGRTEAFF.

The V call is TRBV7-9, the J call TRBJ2-7, with 7 bases matching TRBD2. There are 12 residues in the CDR3. Trimming took 8 bases from V and 0 from J; bases not matched to a gene: 1. CDR1 is SEHNR, CDR2 FQNEAQ, per germline (reference sequence). The CDR3 loop is CASGGGSYEQYF. CDR3 coding DNA: TGTGCCAGCGGGGGGGGCTCCTACGAGCAGTACTTC.

The chain links TRBV18 to TRBJ1-1, with D possibly matching TRBD1 (5 bases). Trimming removed 1 base from V and 4 bases from J, with 13 bases in between. The CDR3 sequence is 15 residues long. Germline V gene sequence: CDR1 KGHSH, CDR2 LQKENI. CDR3 coding DNA: TGTGCCAGCTCACCACTTGGGGGGGTGAGCACTGAAGCTTTCTTT. Its protein is CASSPLGGVSTEAFF.

The chain couples TRBV13 to TRBJ1-4, with D perhaps TRBD1 (6 bases). The CDR3 spans 15 residues. V lost 5 bases and J 0 bases, leaving 10 bases between the germline ends. Germline CDR1 reads PRHDT; CDR2 reads FYEKMQ (reference sequence). CDR3 sequence (DNA): TGTGCCAGCAGCCCCAGGGGACCAACTAATGAAAAACTGTTTTTT. Translating gives CASSPRGPTNEKLFF.

CDR3 sequence: CASSQVSLANTGELFF. The CDR3 nucleotides read TGCGCCAGCAGCCAAGTCTCTCTCGCGAACACCGGGGAGCTGTTTTTT. This chain uses TRBV4-1 with TRBJ2-2; unclear D gene. The germline V gene has CDR1 MGHRA and CDR2 YSYEKL. Trimming left V 1 base short and J 0 bases short, with 9 bases between. The CDR3 runs to 16 residues.

Here the CDR3 reads CASSFLGGDRGQETQYF. CDR3 DNA: TGTGCCAGCAGCTTTTTAGGGGGAGACAGGGGCCAAGAGACCCAGTACTTC. This sequence joins TRBV5-6 and TRBJ2-5; 8 bases match TRBD1. V gave up 2 bases and J gave up 1 base; unmatched junction bases: 10. Germline-derived CDR1 and CDR2 are SGHDT and YYEEEE. The CDR3 length is 17 residues.

The rearrangement joins TRBV19 to TRBJ1-1, with D uncertain. The germline gives CDR1 LNHDA, CDR2 SQIVND (reference sequence). The V end was cut by 6 bases, the J end by 7 bases, with 3 bases between. This CDR3 is 9 amino acids long. The chain's CDR3 is CASSSEAFF. Here the CDR3 DNA reads TGTGCCAGTAGCAGTGAAGCTTTCTTT.

V usage is TRBV18 and J usage is TRBJ1-4; D is perhaps TRBD1 (6 bases). Per germline, CDR1 KGHSH and CDR2 LQKENI. CDR3 length: 14 residues. The germline V and J ends were trimmed by 3 bases and 4 bases, with 9 bases remaining between them. CDR3 sequence: CASSPGQNNEKLFF. Written as DNA, the CDR3 is TGTGCCAGCTCACCCGGACAGAATAATGAAAAACTGTTTTTT.

This clone was seen only a few times. This rearrangement joins TRBV3-1 (or the pseudogene TRBV3-2) to TRBJ1-2; tentative D call: TRBD1 (5 bases). Germline loops: CDR1 LGHDT, CDR2 YNNKEL (reference sequence). This CDR3 comprises 17 residues. V dropped 5 bases and J dropped 4 bases, with 23 bases sitting between them. Here the CDR3 reads CASSSRGGVAFSYGYTF. In nucleotides, the CDR3 is TGTGCCAGCAGCTCCCGTGGGGGGGTCGCCTTTTCCTATGGCTACACCTTC.